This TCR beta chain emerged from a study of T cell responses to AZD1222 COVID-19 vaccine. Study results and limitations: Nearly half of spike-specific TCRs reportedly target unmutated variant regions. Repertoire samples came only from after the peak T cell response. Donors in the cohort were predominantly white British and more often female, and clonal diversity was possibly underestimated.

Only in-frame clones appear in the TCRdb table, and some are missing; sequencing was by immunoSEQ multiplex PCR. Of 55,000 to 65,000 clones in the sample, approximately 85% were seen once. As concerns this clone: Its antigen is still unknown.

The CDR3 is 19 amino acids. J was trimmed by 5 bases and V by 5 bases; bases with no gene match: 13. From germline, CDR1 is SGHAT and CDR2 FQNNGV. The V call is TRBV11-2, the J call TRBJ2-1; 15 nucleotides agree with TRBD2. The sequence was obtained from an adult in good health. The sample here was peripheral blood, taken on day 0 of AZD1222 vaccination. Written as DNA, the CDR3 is TGTGCCAGCAGCCGTTCTGGACTAGCGGGGGGGCCGCGCCACAATGAGCAGTTCTTC. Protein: CASSRSGLAGGPRHNEQFF.